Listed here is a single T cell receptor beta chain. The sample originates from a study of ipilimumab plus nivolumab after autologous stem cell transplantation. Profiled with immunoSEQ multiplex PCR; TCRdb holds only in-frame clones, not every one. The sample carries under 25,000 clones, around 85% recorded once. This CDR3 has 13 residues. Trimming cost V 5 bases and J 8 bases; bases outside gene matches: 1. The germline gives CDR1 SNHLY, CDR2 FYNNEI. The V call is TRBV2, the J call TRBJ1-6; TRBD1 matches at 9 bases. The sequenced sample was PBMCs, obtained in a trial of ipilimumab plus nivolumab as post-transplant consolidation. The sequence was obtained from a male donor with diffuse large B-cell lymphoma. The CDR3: CASSWDRDSPLHF. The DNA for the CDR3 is TGTGCCAGCAGTTGGGACAGGGATTCACCCCTCCACTTT.